This TCR beta chain derives from a study of Tregs in tolerant kidney transplant recipients. The CDR3 runs 13 residues. From germline, CDR1 is MNHNS and CDR2 SASEGT. Trimming took 3 bases from V and 4 from J, leaving 9 bases between them. TCRdb's copy holds only in-frame clones and misses some; the assay was immunoSEQ multiplex PCR. The sample includes about 20,000 clones, around 82% seen only once; the top ten take over 2%. Sequencing used Tregs from blood. This receptor was obtained from a human donor in good health. The rearrangement links TRBV6-1 to TRBJ1-1; perhaps TRBD1 as D (6 bases). The CDR3 protein is CASSEQGPTEAFF. Here the CDR3 DNA reads TGTGCCAGCAGTGAGCAGGGGCCCACTGAAGCTTTCTTT.